This T cell receptor beta chain was identified in a study of molecular identifiers for immune sequencing clone quantification. Libraries of bulk TCR were made by previously described methods (with listed TCR primers). In TCRdb, the PCR reads were re-called with MiXCR into one record per CDR3 protein. Here the sample spans 400,000 to 600,000 distinct CDR3 sequences, about 21% being singletons. This clonotype occurred a few times. Its antigen is undetermined. Sorted naive CD8 T cells, 20,000 to 1,000,000, were sequenced from 10%, 30% or 50% RNA. Using a CD8+CD4-CCR7+CD45RA+ phenotype, naive CD8 T cells were sorted. Study results and caveats: Reportedly, one cell's Jurkat TCR RNA was detected within 1,100,000 naive CD8 cells.

Per the germline V gene, CDR1 is MGHDK and CDR2 is SYGVNS. With 6 bases clipped from V and 6 bases from J, the junction kept 8 bases outside the gene matches. This CDR3 is built from 14 residues. This TCR was recovered from a human donor in good health. Some libraries in this study had Jurkat cell RNA spiked in. Sequencing was performed on naive CD8+ T cells from blood, with Jurkat cell RNA spiked in. Subset denoted: FACS-sorted CD8+CD4-CCR7+CD45RA+ naive T cells. The V gene is TRBV25-1, the J gene TRBJ2-7; 10 positions agree with TRBD2. The CDR3 DNA sequence: TGTGCCAGCAGCCCAGCGGGGGGGTCCCGCGAGCAGTACTTC. The encoded protein is CASSPAGGSREQYF.